This is a list of T cell receptor beta chains from one sample in a study of blood T cell repertoires in COVID-19. Sequencing was performed with immunoSEQ multiplex PCR; in TCRdb, only in-frame clones are kept and a portion is missing. The data contain 100,000 or so clones, about 86% of them singletons. Sequencing used peripheral blood. The receptors were sampled from a man between 60 and 75 years old with acute or convalescent COVID-19. Both conserved end residues are part of each CDR3. D genes are given only for firm matches. Clone size is shown for a subset of rows, as once, few, many or a class of expanded clone.

NA	TRBV4-1	TRBJ2-5	NA	CASSQWTEETQYF	TGCGCCAGCAGCCAGTGGACAGAAGAGACCCAGTACTTC
NA	TRBV24-1	TRBJ2-1	NA	CATNPGQGRNEQFF	TGTGCCACCAACCCGGGACAAGGCCGCAATGAGCAGTTCTTC
NA	TRBV7-2	TRBJ1-6	NA	CASSSDRFGSPLHF	TGTGCCAGCAGCTCAGACAGGTTTGGTTCACCCCTCCACTTT
TRBD2	TRBV6-5	TRBJ2-1	few	CASSYSGTRSHEQFF	TGTGCCAGCAGTTACTCCGGGACTAGATCCCATGAGCAGTTCTTC
TRBD1	TRBV9	TRBJ1-1	NA	CASSVTGVNTEAFF	TGTGCCAGCAGCGTCACAGGGGTGAACACTGAAGCTTTCTTT
TRBD1	TRBV6-5	TRBJ1-2	NA	CASTMTGASLYGYTF	TGTGCCAGCACTATGACAGGGGCCTCGCTTTATGGCTACACCTTC
NA	TRBV7-9	TRBJ2-2	many	CASSPPWGDTGELFF	TGTGCCAGCAGCCCCCCTTGGGGAGACACCGGGGAGCTGTTTTTT
NA	TRBV6-5	TRBJ1-5	many	CARRSYYSNQPQHF	TGTGCACGCCGGTCGTACTATAGCAATCAGCCCCAGCATTTT
NA	TRBV10-1	TRBJ1-5	NA	CASSGGLDQPQHF	TGCGCCAGCAGTGGAGGGCTTGATCAGCCCCAGCATTTT
TRBD1	TRBV30	TRBJ1-5	few	CAWRLRGREDDQPQHF	TGTGCCTGGAGGCTCAGGGGGCGCGAAGATGATCAGCCCCAGCATTTT
NA	TRBV25-1	TRBJ1-1	NA	CASSGRPENTEAFF	TGTGCCAGCAGTGGTCGCCCAGAAAACACTGAAGCTTTCTTT
NA	TRBV11-3	TRBJ1-2	NA	CASSLDSGLSYGYTF	TGTGCCAGCAGCTTAGATAGCGGTCTGTCGTATGGCTACACCTTC
NA	TRBV21-1	TRBJ2-1	NA	CASSKALREPYNEQFF	TGTGCCAGCAGCAAAGCCCTTCGGGAGCCCTACAATGAGCAGTTCTTC
NA	TRBV19	TRBJ2-6	NA	CASIGRSGANVLTF	TGTGCCAGTATTGGCCGCTCTGGGGCCAACGTCCTGACTTTC
TRBD1	TRBV6-4	TRBJ2-2	NA	CASSEGQGSGELFF	TGTGCCAGCAGCGAGGGACAGGGATCCGGGGAGCTGTTTTTT
NA	TRBV12-3/TRBV12-4	TRBJ1-5	NA	CASGQGFNQPQHF	TGTGCCAGCGGCCAGGGCTTCAATCAGCCCCAGCATTTT
TRBD1	TRBV30	TRBJ2-1	NA	CAFDRGPGEQFF	TGTGCCTTTGACAGGGGACCTGGTGAGCAGTTCTTC
NA	TRBV19	TRBJ1-1	NA	CASNIGVNTEAFF	TGTGCCAGTAACATAGGGGTAAACACTGAAGCTTTCTTT
NA	TRBV25-1	TRBJ2-5	NA	CASSEYRGVGGDETQYF	TGTGCCAGCAGTGAATATAGGGGAGTAGGAGGGGATGAGACCCAGTACTTC
NA	TRBV5-1	TRBJ1-4	NA	CASSLRGSENEKLFF	TGCGCCAGCAGCTTGAGGGGGTCCGAAAATGAAAAACTGTTTTTT
NA	TRBV18	TRBJ1-6	NA	CASSPQGMSSYNSPLHF	TGTGCCAGCTCACCACAGGGGATGAGCTCCTATAATTCACCCCTCCACTTT
NA	TRBV7-2	TRBJ1-1	NA	CASSPNRENTEAFF	TGTGCCAGCAGCCCAAACAGGGAGAACACTGAAGCTTTCTTT
TRBD1	TRBV9	TRBJ1-3	few	CASSNQGENTIYF	TGTGCCAGCAGCAATCAGGGGGAAAACACCATATATTTT
NA	TRBV24-1	TRBJ2-2	NA	CATTNGNTGELFF	TGTGCCACCACCAACGGGAACACCGGGGAGCTGTTTTTT
TRBD1	TRBV9	TRBJ1-1	NA	CASSVRDRGGNTEAFF	TGTGCCAGCAGCGTCCGGGACAGGGGAGGGAACACTGAAGCTTTCTTT
TRBD2	TRBV19	TRBJ2-1	NA	CASSLRGGRYNEQFF	TGTGCCAGTAGTTTGCGGGGGGGCCGGTACAATGAGCAGTTCTTC
TRBD1	TRBV6-5	TRBJ1-2	NA	CASSNPGQGNYGYTF	TGTGCCAGCAGTAACCCCGGACAGGGGAACTATGGCTACACCTTC
NA	TRBV29-1	TRBJ2-1	NA	CSVAPSSYNEQFF	TGCAGCGTTGCACCGAGCTCCTACAATGAGCAGTTCTTC
NA	TRBV28	TRBJ2-1	few	CASSALLGDGWYNEQFF	TGTGCCAGCAGTGCCTTACTGGGCGATGGTTGGTACAATGAGCAGTTCTTC
TRBD1	TRBV30	TRBJ2-2	few	CAYTLGTGVTGELFF	TGTGCCTATACTTTAGGGACAGGGGTCACCGGGGAGCTGTTTTTT
NA	TRBV27	TRBJ2-2	NA	CATRRDTGELFF	TGTGCCACCCGGCGGGACACCGGGGAGCTGTTTTTT
TRBD1	TRBV13	TRBJ1-2	NA	CASSPGQPYYGYTF	TGTGCCAGCAGTCCGGGACAGCCATACTATGGCTACACCTTC
NA	TRBV3-1/TRBV3-2	TRBJ1-1	NA	CASSQGGGGPNTEAFF	TGTGCCAGCAGCCAAGGCGGGGGGGGCCCGAACACTGAAGCTTTCTTT
NA	TRBV19	TRBJ1-6	few	CASSIQDTYNSPLHF	TGTGCCAGTAGTATCCAGGACACCTATAATTCACCCCTCCACTTT
NA	TRBV27	TRBJ1-2	NA	CASSLQGYGYTF	TGTGCCAGCAGTCTACAGGGCTATGGCTACACCTTC
TRBD2	TRBV19	TRBJ2-3	NA	CASSIDNGLGAFGTQYF	TGTGCCAGTAGTATAGATAACGGACTAGGGGCGTTCGGTACGCAGTATTTT
TRBD2	TRBV28	TRBJ2-1	NA	CASSYHLAGGPDRNEQFF	TGTGCCAGCAGTTACCACTTAGCGGGAGGGCCGGATCGAAATGAGCAGTTCTTC